This T cell receptor (beta chain) originates from a study of T-cell memory formation after mild COVID-19. Study as a whole: The study found TCR clusters largely donor specific.

The study, taken as a whole, reports: The finding that pre-infection memory included some responding clones suggested that cross-reactive memory joined.

TCR alpha and TCR beta cDNA libraries carrying sample barcodes and UMIs came from 5'RACE with constant-segment primers. Using its own MiXCR run on the 5' RACE reads, TCRdb lists one record per CDR3 protein. The profile shows 300,000 to 350,000 distinct CDR3 sequences, roughly an eighth of them singletons. This CDR3 region has 13 residues. V gave up 2 bases and J gave up 7 bases, with 9 bases separating them. CDR1 is SGHTA and CDR2 is FQGTGA in the germline V gene. This clonotype was picked up a small number of times. Its antigen is unidentified. The specimen was PBMCs or a T cell subset sorted from them (not recorded which). This receptor was obtained from a man between 18 and 35 years old who had mild COVID-19 (a few samples of this study predate the infection). Cell type and time point are not known. The chain couples TRBV7-3 to TRBJ2-1; D gene uncertain. For the CDR3, the DNA is TGTGCCAGCAGCTTATCCTTAACGAATGAGCAGTTCTTC. Protein sequence: CASSLSLTNEQFF.